This T cell receptor beta chain is from a study of blood T cell repertoires in COVID-19. Across the whole study: The cDNA or gDNA used as material had been derived from T cells, B-cell-depleted T cells, or PBMCs.

This CDR3 is built from 15 residues. Trimming removed 5 bases from V and 7 bases from J; junction bases left unmatched: 9. Germline lookup yields CDR1 SQVTM and CDR2 ANQGSEA. This clone is a singleton in its sample. Per the original data handling: Amplification of reference gene primers provided the estimated nucleated cell counts. Some clones are missing from TCRdb's copy, which holds only in-frame ones; the method was immunoSEQ multiplex PCR. V, J and clone size are those of that table, while D and trimming were read from the DNA. The table has approximately 450,000 clones, nearly 90% seen once; the top ten hold around 1.8%. Participant age was roughly 18 to 90 years, and participants resided in approximately 24 US areas. Participants were placed into cohorts based on the clinical history they reported.

Sequenced material: PBMCs or T cells enriched from blood (not recorded which). The V call is TRBV29-1, the J call TRBJ2-1, with TRBD2 identical over 12 bases. The TCR originated in a woman younger than 30 with acute COVID-19. CDR3 residues: CSVSGLAGPLNEQFF. CDR3 coding DNA: TGCAGCGTTTCAGGACTAGCGGGACCTTTGAATGAGCAGTTCTTC.